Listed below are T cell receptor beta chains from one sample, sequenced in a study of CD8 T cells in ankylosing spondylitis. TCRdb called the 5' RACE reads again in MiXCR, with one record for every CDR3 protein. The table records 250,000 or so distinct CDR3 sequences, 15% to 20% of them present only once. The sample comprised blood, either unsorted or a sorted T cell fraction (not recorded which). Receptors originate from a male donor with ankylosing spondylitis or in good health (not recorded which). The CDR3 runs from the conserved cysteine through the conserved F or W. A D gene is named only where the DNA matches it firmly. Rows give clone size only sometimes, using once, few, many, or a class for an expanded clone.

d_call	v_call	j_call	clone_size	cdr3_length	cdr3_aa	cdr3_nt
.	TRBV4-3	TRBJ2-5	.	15	CASSPGFEGEETQYF	TGCGCCAGCAGCCCGGGCTTCGAGGGGGAAGAGACCCAGTACTTC
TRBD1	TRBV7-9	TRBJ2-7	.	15	CASSVTTGGYYEQYF	TGTGCCAGCAGCGTTACTACAGGGGGCTATTACGAGCAGTACTTC
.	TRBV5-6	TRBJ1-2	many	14	CASSFRGQNYGYTF	TGTGCCAGCAGCTTCCGGGGGCAGAACTATGGCTACACCTTC
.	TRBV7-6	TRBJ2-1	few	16	CASSRGPGPKYNEQFF	TGTGCCAGCAGCCGTGGACCGGGACCAAAATACAATGAGCAGTTCTTC
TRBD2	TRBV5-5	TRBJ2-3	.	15	CASGSPGLDTDTQYF	TGTGCCAGCGGTTCCCCGGGACTAGACACAGATACGCAGTATTTT
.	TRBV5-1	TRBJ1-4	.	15	CASSPGRNWLQGLFF	TGCGCCAGCAGCCCAGGCAGGAATTGGCTCCAAGGGCTGTTTTTT
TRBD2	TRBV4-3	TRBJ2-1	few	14	CASSQDTSEREQFF	TGCGCCAGCAGCCAAGATACTAGCGAGAGGGAGCAGTTCTTC
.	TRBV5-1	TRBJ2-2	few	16	CASSLVFRGDTGELFF	TGCGCCAGCAGCTTGGTTTTCAGGGGGGACACCGGGGAGCTGTTTTTT
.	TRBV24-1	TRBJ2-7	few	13	CATSERASYEQYF	TGTGCCACCAGTGAACGGGCATCCTACGAGCAGTACTTC
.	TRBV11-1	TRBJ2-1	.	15	CASSYPDSGGDEQFF	TGTGCCAGCAGCTACCCCGACAGTGGCGGGGATGAGCAGTTCTTC
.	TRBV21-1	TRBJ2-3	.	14	CASSKEASTDTQYF	TGTGCCAGCAGCAAAGAAGCGAGCACAGATACGCAGTATTTT
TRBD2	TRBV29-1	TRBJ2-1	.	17	CSVEEGASGRAYNEQFF	TGCAGCGTTGAAGAGGGGGCTAGCGGGAGGGCCTACAATGAGCAGTTCTTC
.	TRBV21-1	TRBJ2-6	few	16	CASSGTLSSGANVLTF	TGTGCCAGCAGTGGGACCCTAAGCTCTGGGGCCAACGTCCTGACTTTC
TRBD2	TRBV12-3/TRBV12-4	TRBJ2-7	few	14	CASSLSAGVYEQYF	TGTGCCAGCAGTTTATCAGCGGGAGTCTACGAGCAGTACTTC
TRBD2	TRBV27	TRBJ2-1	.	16	CASTSGRYRSYNEQFF	TGTGCCAGCACTAGCGGGAGGTACCGTTCCTACAATGAGCAGTTCTTC
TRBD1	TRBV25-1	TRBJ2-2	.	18	CASSEFPRTGGGTGELFF	TGTGCCAGCAGTGAATTCCCCCGGACAGGGGGCGGCACCGGGGAGCTGTTTTTT
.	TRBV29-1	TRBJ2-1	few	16	CSVEDSLARASWEQFF	TGCAGCGTTGAAGATTCGCTGGCCAGGGCCTCATGGGAGCAGTTCTTC
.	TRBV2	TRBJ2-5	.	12	CASSGDAETQYF	TGTGCCAGCAGTGGGGATGCGGAGACCCAGTACTTC
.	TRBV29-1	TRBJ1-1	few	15	CSVEDRDALNTEAFF	TGCAGCGTTGAAGATCGGGACGCCTTGAACACTGAAGCTTTCTTT
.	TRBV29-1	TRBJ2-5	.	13	CSADGGGEETQYF	TGCAGCGCCGACGGCGGAGGGGAAGAGACCCAGTACTTC
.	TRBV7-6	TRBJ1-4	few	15	CASSLEASPNEKLFF	TGTGCCAGCAGCTTAGAGGCGTCACCTAATGAAAAACTGTTTTTT
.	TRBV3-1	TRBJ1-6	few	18	CASSSRIHGSSYNSPLHF	TGTGCCAGCAGCTCGCGAATTCACGGGAGCTCCTATAATTCACCCCTCCACTTT
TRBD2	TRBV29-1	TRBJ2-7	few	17	CSVEDLSGLAGSYEQYF	TGCAGCGTTGAAGATCTTTCAGGCCTAGCGGGGAGCTACGAGCAGTACTTC
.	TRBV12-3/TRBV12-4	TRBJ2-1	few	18	CASSLTRGIGFVGNEQFF	TGTGCCAGCAGTTTAACACGCGGGATTGGGTTCGTCGGCAATGAGCAGTTCTTC
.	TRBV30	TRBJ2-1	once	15	CAWSKSSGSYNEQFF	TGTGCCTGGAGTAAGTCGTCGGGCTCCTACAATGAGCAGTTCTTC
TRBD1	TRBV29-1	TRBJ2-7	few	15	CSVEGSGTGPYEQYF	TGCAGCGTTGAGGGTTCCGGGACAGGGCCCTACGAGCAGTACTTC
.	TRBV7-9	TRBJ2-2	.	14	CASSPRTVTGELFF	TGTGCCAGCAGCCCACGGACAGTTACCGGGGAGCTGTTTTTT
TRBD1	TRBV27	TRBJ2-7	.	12	CASRDRGYEQYF	TGTGCCAGCAGGGACAGGGGCTACGAGCAGTACTTC
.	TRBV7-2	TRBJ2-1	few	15	CASSLGADLWYEQFF	TGTGCCAGCAGCTTAGGGGCAGATCTGTGGTATGAGCAGTTCTTC
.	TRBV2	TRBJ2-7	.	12	CASSEAADEQYF	TGTGCCAGCAGTGAAGCTGCGGACGAGCAGTACTTC
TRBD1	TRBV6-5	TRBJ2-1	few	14	CASSYSTGGDEQFF	TGTGCCAGCAGTTACTCGACAGGGGGCGATGAGCAGTTCTTC
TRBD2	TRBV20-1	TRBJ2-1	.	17	CSAYDQGTSGSPHEQFF	TGCAGTGCCTACGATCAGGGGACTAGCGGGAGTCCCCATGAGCAGTTCTTC
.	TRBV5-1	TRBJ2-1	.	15	CASSLAYSSYNEQFF	TGCGCCAGCAGCTTGGCCTATTCCTCCTACAATGAGCAGTTCTTC
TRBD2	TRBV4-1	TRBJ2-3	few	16	CASSTNLAGGSDTQYF	TGCGCCAGCAGTACAAACCTTGCGGGAGGATCAGATACGCAGTATTTT
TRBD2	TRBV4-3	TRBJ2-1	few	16	CASSPLSGREADEQFF	TGCGCCAGCAGCCCATTAAGCGGGAGGGAAGCGGATGAGCAGTTCTTC
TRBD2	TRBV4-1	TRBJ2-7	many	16	CASSQDSSGRVYEQYF	TGCGCCAGCAGCCAAGATTCTAGCGGGAGGGTATACGAGCAGTACTTC
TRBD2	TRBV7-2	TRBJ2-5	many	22	CASSFPSRGTSGRRPIRETQYF	TGTGCCAGCAGCTTCCCCTCCCGCGGGACTAGCGGGAGGAGGCCAATTCGGGAGACCCAGTACTTC
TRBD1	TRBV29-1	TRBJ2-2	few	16	CSVEGGTVANTGELFF	TGCAGCGTTGAAGGGGGGACAGTCGCGAACACCGGGGAGCTGTTTTTT
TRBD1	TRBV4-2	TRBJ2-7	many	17	CASSQDAGGAGSYEQYF	TGTGCCAGCAGCCAAGATGCAGGGGGCGCCGGGTCCTACGAGCAGTACTTC
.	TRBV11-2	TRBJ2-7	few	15	CASSAGTEPSYEQYF	TGTGCCAGCAGCGCCGGGACGGAGCCCTCCTACGAGCAGTACTTC
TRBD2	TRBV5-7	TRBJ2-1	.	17	CASSLAKREEAYNEQFF	TGTGCCAGCAGCTTGGCTAAGCGGGAGGAGGCCTACAATGAGCAGTTCTTC
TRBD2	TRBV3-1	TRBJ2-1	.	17	CASSLSRLAAMRNEQFF	TGTGCCAGCAGCCTCAGTCGCCTAGCGGCGATGAGGAATGAGCAGTTCTTC
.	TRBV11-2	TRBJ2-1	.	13	CASSLDPGAGQFF	TGTGCCAGCAGCTTAGATCCTGGGGCCGGGCAGTTCTTC
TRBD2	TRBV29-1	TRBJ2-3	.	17	CSVDPQGLAGVTDTQYF	TGCAGCGTTGACCCTCAGGGACTAGCGGGTGTCACAGATACGCAGTATTTT
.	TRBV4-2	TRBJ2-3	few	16	CASSQVYEGFTDTQYF	TGTGCCAGCAGCCAAGTGTATGAGGGATTCACAGATACGCAGTATTTT
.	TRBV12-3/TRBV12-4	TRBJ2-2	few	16	CASSYVTGANTGELFF	TGTGCCAGCAGTTACGTCACAGGCGCGAACACCGGGGAGCTGTTTTTT
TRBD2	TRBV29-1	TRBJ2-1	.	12	CIGLAEGNEQFF	TGCATAGGACTAGCGGAAGGTAATGAGCAGTTCTTC
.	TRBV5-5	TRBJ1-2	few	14	CASSLGDTVYGYTF	TGTGCCAGCAGCCTGGGCGACACGGTCTATGGCTACACCTTC
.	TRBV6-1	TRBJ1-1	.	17	CASSEADGLSRYTEAFF	TGTGCCAGCAGTGAAGCTGACGGGCTCAGTCGCTACACTGAAGCTTTCTTT
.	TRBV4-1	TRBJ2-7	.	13	CASSQDPRMEQYF	TGCGCCAGCAGCCAAGACCCTCGGATGGAGCAGTACTTC
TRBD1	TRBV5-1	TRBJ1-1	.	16	CASSTGLTGDYTEAFF	TGCGCCAGCAGCACGGGGCTAACAGGGGATTACACTGAAGCTTTCTTT
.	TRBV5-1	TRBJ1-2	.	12	CASSGDNYGYTF	TGCGCCAGCAGCGGGGACAACTATGGCTACACCTTC
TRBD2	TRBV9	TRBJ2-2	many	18	CASSVVGGRHANTGELFF	TGTGCCAGCAGCGTAGTGGGCGGGAGGCATGCGAACACCGGGGAGCTGTTTTTT
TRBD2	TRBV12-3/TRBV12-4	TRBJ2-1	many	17	CASSFRPDGRPDREQFF	TGTGCCAGCAGTTTCCGACCTGACGGGAGGCCAGACAGAGAGCAGTTCTTC
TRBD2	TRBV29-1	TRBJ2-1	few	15	CSVEPSGRWTNEQFF	TGCAGCGTTGAACCGAGCGGGAGGTGGACCAATGAGCAGTTCTTC
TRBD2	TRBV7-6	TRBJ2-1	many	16	CASSLPVGGRLNEQFF	TGTGCCAGCAGCTTACCCGTTGGCGGGAGGTTGAATGAGCAGTTCTTC
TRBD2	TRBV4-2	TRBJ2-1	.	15	CACRGGTSDTNEQFF	TGTGCCTGCAGGGGTGGGACTAGCGATACCAATGAGCAGTTCTTC
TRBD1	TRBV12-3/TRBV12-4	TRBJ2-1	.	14	CASSPGQVWDEQFF	TGTGCCAGCAGTCCTGGACAGGTCTGGGATGAGCAGTTCTTC
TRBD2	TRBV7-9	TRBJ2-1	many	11	CASSGGNEQFF	TGTGCCAGCTCGGGGGGGAATGAGCAGTTCTTC